This T cell receptor beta chain was retrieved from a study of shared clonotypes between healthy human individuals. Using immunoSEQ multiplex PCR, the repertoire was profiled, and TCRdb retains in-frame clones only, with some absent. The table has under 1,100,000 clones, roughly 74% seen once. This CDR3 spans 16 amino acids. V lost 5 bases and J 0 bases, leaving 14 bases between the germline ends. Per germline, CDR1 SSHAT and CDR2 FNYEAQ (reference sequence). Study-wide results and limits: The researchers took only blood, and tissue repertoires probably look different. Among a few donors, about 5% of naive CD4 clonotypes were found in common.

This clone was found a few times. Its matching antigen is unknown. This sequence originates from a man aged 18 to 30 in good health. Some clones in this sample may be carry-over from other donors' samples. The material sequenced was memory CD4+ T cells from PBMCs. Subset specified: CD45RA-negative fraction. This chain uses TRBV7-7 with TRBJ1-5; tentatively, D is TRBD1 (5 bases). CDR3 loop: CASSPGQFYSNQPQHF. CDR3 coding DNA: TGTGCCAGCAGCCCGGGGCAGTTCTATAGCAATCAGCCCCAGCATTTT.